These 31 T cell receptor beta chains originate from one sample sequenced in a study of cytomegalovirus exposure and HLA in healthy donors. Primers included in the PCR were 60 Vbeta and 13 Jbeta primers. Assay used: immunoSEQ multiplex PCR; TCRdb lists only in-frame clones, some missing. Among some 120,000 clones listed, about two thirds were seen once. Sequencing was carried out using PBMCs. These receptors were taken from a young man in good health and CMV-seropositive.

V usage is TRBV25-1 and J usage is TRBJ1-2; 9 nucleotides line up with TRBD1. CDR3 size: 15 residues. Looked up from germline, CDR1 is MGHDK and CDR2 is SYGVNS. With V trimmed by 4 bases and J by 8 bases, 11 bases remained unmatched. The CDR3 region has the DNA TGTGCCAGCAGTGCAATTACAGGGGGCGCGGAAGGCTACACCTTC. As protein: CASSAITGGAEGYTF.

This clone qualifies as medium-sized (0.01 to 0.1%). CDR3 protein: CASSKPTSEQFF. The CDR3, as DNA: TGTGCCAGCAGTAAACCGACTAGTGAGCAGTTCTTC. The chain is built from TRBV6-5 and TRBJ2-1, with D maybe TRBD2 (6 bases). V lost 5 bases and J lost 9, with 11 bases in between. The CDR3 has 12 amino acids. Germline CDR1 and CDR2: MNHEY and SVGAGI.

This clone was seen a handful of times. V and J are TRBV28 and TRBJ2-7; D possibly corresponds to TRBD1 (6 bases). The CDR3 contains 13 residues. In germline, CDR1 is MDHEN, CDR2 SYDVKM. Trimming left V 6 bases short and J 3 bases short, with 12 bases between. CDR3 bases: TGTGCCAGCAGGAGGGGGACCAGCTACGAGCAGTACGTC. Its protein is CASRRGTSYEQYV.

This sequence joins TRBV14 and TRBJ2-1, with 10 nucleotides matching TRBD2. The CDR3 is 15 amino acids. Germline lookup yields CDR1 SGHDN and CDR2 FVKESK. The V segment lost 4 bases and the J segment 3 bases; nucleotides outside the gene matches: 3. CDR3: CASSPAGGRYNEQFF. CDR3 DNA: TGTGCCAGCAGCCCAGCGGGAGGGCGCTACAATGAGCAGTTCTTC.

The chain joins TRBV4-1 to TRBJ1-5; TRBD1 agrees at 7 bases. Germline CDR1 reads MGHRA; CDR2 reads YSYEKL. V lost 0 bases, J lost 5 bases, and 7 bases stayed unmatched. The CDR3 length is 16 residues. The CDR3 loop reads CASSQDVGGGYQPQHF. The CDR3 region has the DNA TGCGCCAGCAGCCAAGATGTAGGGGGCGGATATCAGCCCCAGCATTTT.

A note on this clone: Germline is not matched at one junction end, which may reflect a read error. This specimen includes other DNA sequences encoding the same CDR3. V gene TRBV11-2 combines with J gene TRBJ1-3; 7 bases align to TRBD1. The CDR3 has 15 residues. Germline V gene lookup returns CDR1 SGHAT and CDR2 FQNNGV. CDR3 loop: CASSPGQNSGNTIYF. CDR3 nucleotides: TGTGCCAGCAGCCCGGGACAGAACTCTGGTAACACCATATATTTT.

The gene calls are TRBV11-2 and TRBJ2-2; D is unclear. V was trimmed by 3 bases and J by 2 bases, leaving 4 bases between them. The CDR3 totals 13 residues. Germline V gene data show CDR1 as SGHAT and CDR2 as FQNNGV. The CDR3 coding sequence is TGTGCCAGCAGCTTTCTTAACACCGGGGAGCTGTTTTTT. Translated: CASSFLNTGELFF.

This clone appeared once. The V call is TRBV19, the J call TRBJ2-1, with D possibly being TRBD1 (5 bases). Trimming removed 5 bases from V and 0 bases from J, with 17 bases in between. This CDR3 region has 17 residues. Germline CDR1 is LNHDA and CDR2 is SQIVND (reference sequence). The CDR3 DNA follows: TGTGCCAGTAGTGTAGGGCACAGGAGAAGCTCCTACAATGAGCAGTTCTTC. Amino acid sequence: CASSVGHRRSSYNEQFF.

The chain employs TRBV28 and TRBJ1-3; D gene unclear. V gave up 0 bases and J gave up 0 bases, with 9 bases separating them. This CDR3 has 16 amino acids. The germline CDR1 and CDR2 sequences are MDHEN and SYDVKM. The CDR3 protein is CASSLWVGSSGNTIYF. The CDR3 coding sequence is TGTGCCAGCAGTTTATGGGTGGGGAGCTCTGGAAACACCATATATTTT.

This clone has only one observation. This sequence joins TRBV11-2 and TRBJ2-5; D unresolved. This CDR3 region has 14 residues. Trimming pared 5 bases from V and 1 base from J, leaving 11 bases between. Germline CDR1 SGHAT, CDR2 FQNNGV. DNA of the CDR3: TGTGCCAGCAGCGGTGGGCAGGCCCAAGAGACCCAGTACTTC. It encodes CASSGGQAQETQYF.

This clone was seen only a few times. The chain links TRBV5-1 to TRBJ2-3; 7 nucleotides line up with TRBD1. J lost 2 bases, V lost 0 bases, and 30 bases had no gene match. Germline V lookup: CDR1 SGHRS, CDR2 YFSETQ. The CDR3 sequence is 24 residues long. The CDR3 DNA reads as TGCGCCAGCAGCTTGGTTCGACAGGGCCCGTCGTCCCGAGGGGGTCCCGCTCTCACAGATACGCAGTATTTT. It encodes CASSLVRQGPSSRGGPALTDTQYF.

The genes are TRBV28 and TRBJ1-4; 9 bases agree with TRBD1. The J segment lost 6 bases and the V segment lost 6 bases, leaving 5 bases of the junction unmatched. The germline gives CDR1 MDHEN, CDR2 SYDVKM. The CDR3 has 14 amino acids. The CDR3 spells CASRLRTGDEKLFF. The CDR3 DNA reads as TGTGCCAGCAGGCTAAGGACAGGGGATGAAAAACTGTTTTTT.

This CDR3 reads CASSAGQFDEAFF. CDR3 sequence (DNA): TGTGCCAGCAGTGCCGGACAGTTTGATGAAGCTTTCTTT. The chain employs TRBV6-5 and TRBJ1-1; TRBD1 is a possible D gene (6 bases). This CDR3 is 13 amino acids long. Germline lookup yields CDR1 MNHEY and CDR2 SVGAGI. The ends were cut back, 5 bases at V and 7 bases at J, with 14 bases in the middle.

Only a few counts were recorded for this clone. The CDR3 is CASSQSTGNEQFF. The CDR3 region has the DNA TGCGCCAGCAGCCAGTCGACGGGAAATGAGCAGTTCTTC. The chain employs TRBV4-1 and TRBJ2-1; D possibly corresponds to TRBD2 (5 bases). Germline CDR1 and CDR2: MGHRA and YSYEKL. This CDR3 contains 13 residues. Trimming stripped 3 bases from V and 7 bases from J, with 10 bases between.

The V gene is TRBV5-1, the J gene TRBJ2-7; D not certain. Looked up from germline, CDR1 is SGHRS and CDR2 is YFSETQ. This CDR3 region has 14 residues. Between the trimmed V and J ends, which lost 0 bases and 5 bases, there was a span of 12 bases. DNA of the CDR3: TGCGCCAGCAGCTTGGTAAGTCCTCCGGACGAGCAGTACTTC. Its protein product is CASSLVSPPDEQYF.

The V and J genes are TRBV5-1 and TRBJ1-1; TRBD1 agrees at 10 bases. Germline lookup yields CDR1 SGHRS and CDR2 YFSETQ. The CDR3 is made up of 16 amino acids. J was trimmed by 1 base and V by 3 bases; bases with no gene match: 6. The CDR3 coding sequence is TGCGCCAGCAGCTCGGACAGGGGGTCGGGGAACACTGAAGCTTTCTTT. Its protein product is CASSSDRGSGNTEAFF. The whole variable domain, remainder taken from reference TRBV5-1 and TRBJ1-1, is KAGVTQTPRYLIKTRGQQVTLSCSPISGHRSVSWYQQTPGQGLQFLFEYFSETQRNKGNFPGRFSGRQFSNSRSEMNVSTLELGDSALYLCASSSDRGSGNTEAFFGQGTRLTVV.

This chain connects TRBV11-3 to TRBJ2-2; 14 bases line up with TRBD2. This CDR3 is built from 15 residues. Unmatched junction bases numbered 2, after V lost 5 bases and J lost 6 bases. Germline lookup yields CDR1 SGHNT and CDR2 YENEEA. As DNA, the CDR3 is TGTGCCAGCAGCCTGACTAGCGGGGGGGCCGGGGAGCTGTTTTTT. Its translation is CASSLTSGGAGELFF.

Here the CDR3 reads CASSPRQGSPYNSPLHF. CDR3 bases: TGTGCCAGTAGTCCCCGACAGGGGTCCCCCTATAATTCACCCCTCCACTTT. This chain joins TRBV19 and TRBJ1-6; 8 bases match TRBD1. The V and J ends lost 5 bases and 2 bases, in that order; junction bases with no gene match: 8. This CDR3 is 17 amino acids long. Germline CDR1 reads LNHDA; CDR2 reads SQIVND (reference sequence).

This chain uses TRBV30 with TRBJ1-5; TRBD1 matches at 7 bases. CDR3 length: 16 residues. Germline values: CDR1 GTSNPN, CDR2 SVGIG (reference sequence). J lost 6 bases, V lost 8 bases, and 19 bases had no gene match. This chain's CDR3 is CAGHGEGTALGQPQHF. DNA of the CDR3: TGTGCCGGTCATGGAGAGGGGACAGCCCTGGGTCAGCCCCAGCATTTT.

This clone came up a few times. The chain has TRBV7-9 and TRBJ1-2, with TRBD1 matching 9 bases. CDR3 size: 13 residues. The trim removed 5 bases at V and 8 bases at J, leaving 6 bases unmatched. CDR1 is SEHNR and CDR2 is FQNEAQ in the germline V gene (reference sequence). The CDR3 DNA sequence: TGTGCCAGCAGCCCGCTGACAGGGGGAGGCTACACCTTC. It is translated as CASSPLTGGGYTF.

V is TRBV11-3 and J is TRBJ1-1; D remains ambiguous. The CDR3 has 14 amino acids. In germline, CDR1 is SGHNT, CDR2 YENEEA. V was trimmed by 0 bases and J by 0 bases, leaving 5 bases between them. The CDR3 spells CASSLDSVNTEAFF. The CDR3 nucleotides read TGTGCCAGCAGCTTAGATTCAGTGAACACTGAAGCTTTCTTT.

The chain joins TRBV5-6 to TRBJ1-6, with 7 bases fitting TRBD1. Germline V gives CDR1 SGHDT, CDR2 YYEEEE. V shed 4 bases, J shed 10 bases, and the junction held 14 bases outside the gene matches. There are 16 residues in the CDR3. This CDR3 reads CASSVLSLDRRSPLHF. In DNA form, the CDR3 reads TGTGCCAGCAGCGTGCTATCATTGGACAGGAGGTCACCCCTCCACTTT.

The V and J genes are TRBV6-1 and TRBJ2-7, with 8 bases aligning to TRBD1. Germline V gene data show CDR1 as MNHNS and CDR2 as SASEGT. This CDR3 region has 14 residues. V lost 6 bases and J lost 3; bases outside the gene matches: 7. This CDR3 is CASSRDRTHYEQYF. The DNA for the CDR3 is TGTGCCAGCAGCAGGGACAGGACCCACTACGAGCAGTACTTC.

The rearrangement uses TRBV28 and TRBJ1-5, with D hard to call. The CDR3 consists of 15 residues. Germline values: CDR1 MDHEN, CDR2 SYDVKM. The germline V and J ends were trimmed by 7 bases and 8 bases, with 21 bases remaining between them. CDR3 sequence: CASTPPRNPLEPQHF. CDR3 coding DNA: TGTGCCAGCACCCCCCCCCGGAACCCCCTAGAGCCCCAGCATTTT.

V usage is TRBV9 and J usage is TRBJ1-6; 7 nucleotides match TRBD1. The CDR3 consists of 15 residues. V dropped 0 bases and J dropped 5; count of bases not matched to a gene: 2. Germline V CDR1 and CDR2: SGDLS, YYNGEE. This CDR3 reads CASSVGGGDNSPLHF. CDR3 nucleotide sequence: TGTGCCAGCAGCGTAGGAGGGGGCGATAATTCACCCCTCCACTTT.

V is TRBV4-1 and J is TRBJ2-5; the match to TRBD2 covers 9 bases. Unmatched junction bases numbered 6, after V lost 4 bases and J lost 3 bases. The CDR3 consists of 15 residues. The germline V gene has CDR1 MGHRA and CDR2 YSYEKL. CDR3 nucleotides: TGCGCCAGCAGCCCCGTCGCGGGAGGGGAAGAGACCCAGTACTTC. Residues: CASSPVAGGEETQYF.

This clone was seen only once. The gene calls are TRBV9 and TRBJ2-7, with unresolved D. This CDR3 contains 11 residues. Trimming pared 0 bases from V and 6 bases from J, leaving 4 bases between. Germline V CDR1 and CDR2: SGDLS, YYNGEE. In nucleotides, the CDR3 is TGTGCCAGCAGCGTAGGCAGCGAGCAGTACGTC. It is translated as CASSVGSEQYV.

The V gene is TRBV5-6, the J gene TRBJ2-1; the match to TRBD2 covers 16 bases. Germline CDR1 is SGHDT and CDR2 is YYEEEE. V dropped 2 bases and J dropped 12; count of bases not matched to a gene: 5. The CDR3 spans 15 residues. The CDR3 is CASSFGTSGREGQFF. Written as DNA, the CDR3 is TGTGCCAGCAGCTTCGGGACTAGCGGGAGGGAAGGGCAGTTCTTC.

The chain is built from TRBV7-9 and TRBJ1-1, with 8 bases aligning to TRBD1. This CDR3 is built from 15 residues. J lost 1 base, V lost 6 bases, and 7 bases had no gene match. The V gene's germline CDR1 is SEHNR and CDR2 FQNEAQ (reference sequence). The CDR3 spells CASRHNRGENTEAFF. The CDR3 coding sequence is TGTGCCAGCAGACACAACAGGGGGGAGAACACTGAAGCTTTCTTT. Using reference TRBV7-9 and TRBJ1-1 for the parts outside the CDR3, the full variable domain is DTGVSQNPRHKITKRGQNVTFRCDPISEHNRLYWYRQTLGQGPEFLTYFQNEAQLEKSRLLSDRFSAERPKGSFSTLEIQRTEQGDSAMYLCASRHNRGENTEAFFGQGTRLTVV.

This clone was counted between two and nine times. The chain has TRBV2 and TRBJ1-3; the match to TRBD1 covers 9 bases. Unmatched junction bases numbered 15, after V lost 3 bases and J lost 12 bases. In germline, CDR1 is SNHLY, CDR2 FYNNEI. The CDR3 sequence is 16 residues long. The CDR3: CASSDPKQGAGTRIYF. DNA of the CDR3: TGTGCCAGCAGTGACCCGAAACAGGGGGCGGGAACACGCATATATTTT.

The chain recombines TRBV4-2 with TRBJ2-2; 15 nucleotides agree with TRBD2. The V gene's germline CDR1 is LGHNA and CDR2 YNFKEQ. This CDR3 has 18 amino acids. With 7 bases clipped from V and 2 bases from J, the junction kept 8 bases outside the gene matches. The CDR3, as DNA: TGTGCCAGCACCCTGGGACTAGCGGGGGGATTTAACACCGGGGAGCTGTTTTTT. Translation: CASTLGLAGGFNTGELFF.